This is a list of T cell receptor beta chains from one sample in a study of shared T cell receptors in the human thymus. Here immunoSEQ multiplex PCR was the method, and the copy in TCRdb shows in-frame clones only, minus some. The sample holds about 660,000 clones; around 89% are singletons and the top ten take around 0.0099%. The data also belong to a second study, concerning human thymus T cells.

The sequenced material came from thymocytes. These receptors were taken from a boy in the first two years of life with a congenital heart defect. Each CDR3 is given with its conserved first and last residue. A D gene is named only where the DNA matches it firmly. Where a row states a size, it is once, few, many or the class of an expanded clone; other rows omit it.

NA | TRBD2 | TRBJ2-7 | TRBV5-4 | CASSRGGPYEQYF | TGTGCCAGCAGTCGGGGGGGGCCCTACGAGCAGTACTTC
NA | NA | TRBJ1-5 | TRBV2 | CASSEVVSDQPQHF | TGTGCCAGCAGTGAAGTTGTGTCGGATCAGCCCCAGCATTTT
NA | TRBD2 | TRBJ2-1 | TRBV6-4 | CASSEGGAGVVENEQFF | TGTGCCAGCAGTGAGGGTGGAGCGGGAGTAGTAGAGAATGAGCAGTTCTTC
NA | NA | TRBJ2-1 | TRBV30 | CAWSVSGGNEQFF | TGTGCCTGGAGTGTATCAGGAGGGAATGAGCAGTTCTTC
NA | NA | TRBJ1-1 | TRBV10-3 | CAISEAGVYVPNTEAFF | TGTGCCATCAGTGAAGCAGGGGTGTACGTCCCGAACACTGAAGCTTTCTTT
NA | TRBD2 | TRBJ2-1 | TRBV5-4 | CASSGTSGRVAYNEQFF | TGTGCCAGCAGTGGGACTAGCGGGAGGGTTGCCTACAATGAGCAGTTCTTC
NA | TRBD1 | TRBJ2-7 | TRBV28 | CASSLQQGYEQYF | TGTGCCAGCAGTTTACAACAGGGGTACGAGCAGTACTTC
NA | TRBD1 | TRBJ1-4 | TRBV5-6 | CASSPRQGGDEKLFF | TGTGCCAGCAGCCCTCGACAGGGTGGGGATGAAAAACTGTTTTTT
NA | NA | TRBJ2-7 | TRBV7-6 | CASSALDSPNEQYF | TGTGCCAGCAGCGCCCTTGACAGCCCCAACGAGCAGTACTTC
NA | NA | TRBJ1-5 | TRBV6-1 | CASSRTDSNQPQHF | TGTGCCAGCAGTAGGACAGATAGCAATCAGCCCCAGCATTTT
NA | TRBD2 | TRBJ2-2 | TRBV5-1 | CASSPNPREARTGELFF | TGCGCCAGCAGCCCCAACCCGCGGGAGGCTCGCACCGGGGAGCTGTTTTTT
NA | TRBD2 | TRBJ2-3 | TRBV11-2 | CASSLDLLAGPTDTQYF | TGTGCCAGCAGCTTAGACCTCCTAGCGGGACCCACAGATACGCAGTATTTT
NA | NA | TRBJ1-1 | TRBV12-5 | CASGKTVNTEAFF | TGTGCTAGTGGCAAGACAGTTAACACTGAAGCTTTCTTT
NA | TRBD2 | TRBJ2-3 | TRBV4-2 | CASSQGAGGPTDTQYF | TGTGCCAGCAGCCAAGGAGCGGGGGGCCCCACAGATACGCAGTATTTT
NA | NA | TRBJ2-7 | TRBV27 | CASSLGGEQYF | TGTGCCAGCAGTTTGGGGGGCGAGCAGTACTTC
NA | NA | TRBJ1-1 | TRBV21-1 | CASSELGTAANTEAFF | TGTGCCAGCAGCGAACTCGGGACAGCGGCGAACACTGAAGCTTTCTTT
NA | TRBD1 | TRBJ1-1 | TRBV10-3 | CAISDPDRGPDTEAFF | TGTGCCATCAGTGACCCGGACAGGGGGCCAGACACTGAAGCTTTCTTT
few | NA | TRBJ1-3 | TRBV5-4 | CASSLEQAPLEF | TGTGCCAGCAGCTTGGAACAGGCCCCTCTGGAATTT
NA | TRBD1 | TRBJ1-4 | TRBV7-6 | CASSLTAWGQGPEKLFF | TGTGCCAGCAGCTTGACCGCGTGGGGACAGGGGCCGGAAAAACTGTTTTTT
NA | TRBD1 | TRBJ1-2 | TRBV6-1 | CASSERRDRSNYGYTF | TGTGCCAGCAGTGAAAGGAGGGACAGGTCTAACTATGGCTACACCTTC
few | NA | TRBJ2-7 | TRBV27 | CASSFGPLGEQYF | TGTGCCAGCAGTTTTGGGCCACTAGGCGAGCAGTACTTC
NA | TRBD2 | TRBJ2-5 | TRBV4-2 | CASSQGLALGKTQYF | TGTGCCAGCAGCCAGGGACTAGCGTTAGGAAAGACCCAGTACTTC
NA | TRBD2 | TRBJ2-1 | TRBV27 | CASHRTSGIRTSYNEQFF | TGTGCCAGCCATAGGACTAGCGGGATCCGCACCTCCTACAATGAGCAGTTCTTC
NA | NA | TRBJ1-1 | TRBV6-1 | CASSATGYTEAFF | TGTGCCAGCAGTGCCACAGGGTACACTGAAGCTTTCTTT
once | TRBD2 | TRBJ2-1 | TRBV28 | CASSQDSGRRINEQFF | TGTGCCAGCAGTCAAGATAGCGGGAGAAGGATCAATGAGCAGTTCTTC
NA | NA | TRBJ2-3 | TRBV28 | CASSTDSRADTQYF | TGTGCCAGCAGCACCGACAGTAGGGCAGATACGCAGTATTTT
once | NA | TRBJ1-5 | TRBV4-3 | CASSQYPRRAGEPQHF | TGCGCCAGCAGCCAATATCCCCGCCGGGCCGGGGAGCCCCAGCATTTT
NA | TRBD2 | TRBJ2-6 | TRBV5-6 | CASSLGLAGAYSGANVLTF | TGTGCCAGCAGCTTGGGGCTAGCGGGAGCCTACTCTGGGGCCAACGTCCTGACTTTC
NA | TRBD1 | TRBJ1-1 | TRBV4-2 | CASRQTFRQGLNTEAFF | TGTGCCAGCAGGCAAACATTTAGACAGGGTCTTAACACTGAAGCTTTCTTT
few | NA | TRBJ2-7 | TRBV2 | CASSGALSSYEQYF | TGTGCCAGCAGTGGTGCGCTAAGCTCCTACGAGCAGTACTTC
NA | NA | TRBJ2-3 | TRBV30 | CAWSADRRVSDTQYF | TGTGCCTGGAGTGCGGACAGGAGGGTTTCAGATACGCAGTATTTT
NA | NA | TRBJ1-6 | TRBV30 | CAWSVRKPRGSPLHF | TGTGCCTGGAGTGTACGAAAACCCCGGGGTTCACCCCTCCACTTT
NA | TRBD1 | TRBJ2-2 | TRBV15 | CATSRVAPRTGRAGELFF | TGTGCCACCAGCAGAGTTGCCCCCCGGACAGGGAGAGCCGGGGAGCTGTTTTTT
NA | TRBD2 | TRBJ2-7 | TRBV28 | CASSAHLGLADPYEQYF | TGTGCCAGCAGTGCACACCTGGGACTAGCGGATCCCTACGAGCAGTACTTC
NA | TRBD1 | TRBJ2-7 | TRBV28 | CASSCPDRAYEQYF | TGTGCCAGCAGTTGCCCGGACAGGGCCTACGAGCAGTACTTC
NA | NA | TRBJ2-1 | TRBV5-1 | CASSLRGSQIDSYNEQFF | TGCGCCAGCAGCTTGCGAGGGAGTCAAATAGACTCCTACAATGAGCAGTTCTTC
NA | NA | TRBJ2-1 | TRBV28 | CASSSTGSSYNEQFF | TGTGCCAGCAGTAGTACAGGGAGCTCCTACAATGAGCAGTTCTTC
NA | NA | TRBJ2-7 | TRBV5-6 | CASSCGGLGRERSEQYF | TGTGCCAGCAGTTGTGGCGGCCTTGGACGGGAGAGGAGCGAGCAGTACTTC
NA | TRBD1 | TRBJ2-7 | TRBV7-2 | CASSLDGDRDYEQYF | TGTGCCAGCAGCTTAGACGGGGACAGGGACTACGAGCAGTACTTC
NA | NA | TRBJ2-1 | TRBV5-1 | CASSLAPLRGNEQFF | TGCGCCAGCAGCTTGGCCCCTCTTAGGGGCAATGAGCAGTTCTTC
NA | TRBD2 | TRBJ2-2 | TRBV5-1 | CASSEAGRFVGGTGELFF | TGCGCCAGCAGTGAAGCGGGACGGTTCGTCGGGGGCACCGGGGAGCTGTTTTTT
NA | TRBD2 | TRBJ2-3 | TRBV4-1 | CASSPLVGTSGAGAPDTQYF | TGCGCCAGCAGCCCATTAGTGGGGACTAGCGGGGCGGGAGCCCCAGATACGCAGTATTTT
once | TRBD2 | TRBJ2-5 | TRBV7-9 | CASWGLAGAETQYF | TGTGCCAGCTGGGGACTAGCGGGAGCGGAGACCCAGTACTTC
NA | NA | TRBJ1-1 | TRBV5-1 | CASSSSGALLEGTEAFF | TGCGCCAGCAGCTCCTCGGGAGCCCTTTTAGAGGGCACTGAAGCTTTCTTT
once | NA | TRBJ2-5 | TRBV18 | CASSPPGTGGETQYF | TGTGCCAGCTCACCACCCGGGACGGGGGGCGAGACCCAGTACTTC